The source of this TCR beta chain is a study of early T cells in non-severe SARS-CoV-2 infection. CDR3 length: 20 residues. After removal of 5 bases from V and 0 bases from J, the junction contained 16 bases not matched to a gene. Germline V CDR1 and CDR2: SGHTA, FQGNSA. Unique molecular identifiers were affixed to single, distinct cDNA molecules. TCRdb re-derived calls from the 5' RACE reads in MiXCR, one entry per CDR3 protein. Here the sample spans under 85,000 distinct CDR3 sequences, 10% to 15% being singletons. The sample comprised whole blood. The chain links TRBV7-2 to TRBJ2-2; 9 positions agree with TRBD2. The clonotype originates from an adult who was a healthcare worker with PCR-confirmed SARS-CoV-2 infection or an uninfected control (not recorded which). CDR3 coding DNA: TGTGCCAGCAGCCCCAGAATCATACCGGGACTAGCAGCGAACACCGGGGAGCTGTTTTTT. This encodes CASSPRIIPGLAANTGELFF.